This T cell receptor beta chain emerged from a study of T cells in Graves' hyperthyroidism and ophthalmopathy. Germline loops: CDR1 SGHAT, CDR2 FQNNGV. Trimming took off 4 bases at V and 8 bases at J, with 8 bases between the two ends. This CDR3 is 11 amino acids long. In this sample, this clonotype turned up many times. Its specificity is not known. Overall study results and limits: Researchers found most expanded thyroid clonotypes above 0.001 in blood as well.

From RNA transcripts, TCR beta CDR3 regions were amplified. A set of HTBI primers served as the primers for a first-round RT-PCR of the TCR CDR3. Each CDR3 protein is one row after TCRdb ran MiXCR on the multiplex PCR reads. This table holds over 700,000 distinct CDR3 sequences, approximately 40% found once. The TCR originated in a young man with Graves' hyperthyroidism. Material for sequencing was blood. The chain recombines TRBV11-2 with TRBJ2-5; D uncertain. The CDR3 region has the DNA TGTGCCAGCAGCTCCGCTCTAACCCAGTACTTC. Translated, it gives CASSSALTQYF.